Below are 25 T cell receptor beta chains sequenced from a single sample in a study of T-cell reconstitution after alpha-beta-depleted transplantation in children. Unique molecular identifiers were used in preparing the TCRbeta library. TCRdb re-derived calls from the PCR reads in MiXCR, one entry per CDR3 protein. The sample holds about 150,000 distinct CDR3 sequences; around 10% are singletons and the top ten take about 13%. The source material was PBMCs, sampled before TCRalphabeta/CD19-depleted stem cell transplant. These receptors originate from a boy younger than 10 with acute myeloid leukemia, due to receive a stem cell transplant.

This clonotype was seen many times. The rearrangement joins TRBV7-2 to TRBJ2-2; tentative D call: TRBD2 (5 bases). This CDR3 is built from 13 residues. Germline values: CDR1 SGHTA, CDR2 FQGNSA. V lost 5 bases to trimming and J lost 7 bases, with 11 bases between them. CDR3 sequence reads: CASSPTRIGELFF. CDR3 nucleotides: TGTGCCAGCAGCCCTACTAGAATCGGGGAGCTGTTTTTT.

This clonotype was detected ten times or more. The chain has TRBV12-3 or TRBV12-4 and TRBJ2-3; 12 nucleotides match TRBD2. The CDR3 length is 15 residues. The V and J ends lost 5 bases and 5 bases, in that order; junction bases with no gene match: 5. The CDR3 DNA sequence: TGTGCCAGCAGTCGGACTAGCGGGGATCAAGATACGCAGTATTTT. Translated: CASSRTSGDQDTQYF.

This clonotype was detected ten times or more. This chain connects TRBV18 to TRBJ1-2; 10 bases fit TRBD1. Germline lookup yields CDR1 KGHSH and CDR2 LQKENI. The trim removed 4 bases at V and 5 bases at J, leaving 10 bases unmatched. There are 16 residues in the CDR3. CDR3 in DNA: TGTGCCAGCTCACTCCGCCCGGGACAGGGGATATATGGCTACACCTTC. This codes for CASSLRPGQGIYGYTF.

This clonotype has at least ten counts. This chain uses TRBV15 with TRBJ2-3, with D tentatively TRBD1 (6 bases). The V gene's germline CDR1 is LNHNV and CDR2 YYDKDF (reference sequence). The CDR3 covers 20 residues. V was trimmed by 1 base and J by 3 bases, leaving 26 bases between them. CDR3 sequence: CATSRVTRLTGRGDTDTQYF. In DNA form, the CDR3 reads TGTGCCACCAGCAGAGTGACGCGACTGACGGGCAGGGGCGATACAGATACGCAGTATTTT.

This clonotype was recorded once. Its ends do not fully match the called genes, so a read error is possible. The CDR3: CASSDPRTATGEKLSF. The CDR3 DNA reads TGTGCCAGCAGTGACCCTCGGACAGCAACAGGTGAAAAACTGTCTTTT. The chain uses TRBV6-1 and TRBJ1-4, with D perhaps TRBD1 (6 bases). The germline V gene encodes CDR1 MNHNS and CDR2 SASEGT. The CDR3 consists of 16 residues.

This clonotype showed up many times. In DNA form, the CDR3 reads TGTGCCAGCAGTTCCCCATCAACAGGGGATGATGGCTACACCTTC. This codes for CASSSPSTGDDGYTF. The chain is built from TRBV12-3 or TRBV12-4 and TRBJ1-2, with 7 bases aligning to TRBD1. CDR3 length: 15 amino acids. With 4 bases clipped from V and 6 bases from J, the junction kept 11 bases outside the gene matches.

The table lists this clonotype with many counts. The rearrangement uses TRBV4-1 and TRBJ1-5, with unresolved D. Trimming cost V 0 bases and J 2 bases, with 11 bases left between them. The CDR3 loop spans 16 amino acids. Germline V CDR1 and CDR2: MGHRA, YSYEKL. CDR3 region: CASSQEMGIRNQPQHF. Here the CDR3 DNA reads TGCGCCAGCAGCCAAGAAATGGGGATTCGCAATCAGCCCCAGCATTTT.

This clonotype has ten or more counts. The CDR3, as DNA: TGCGCCAGCAGCCCGGGGAGGGTCGAGCAGTACTTC. This sequence encodes CASSPGRVEQYF. The V call is TRBV4-1, the J call TRBJ2-7; 7 bases map to TRBD2. The CDR3 totals 12 residues. Trimming at V came to 4 bases and at J to 6 bases, leaving 3 bases not matched to a gene. The germline CDR1 and CDR2 sequences are MGHRA and YSYEKL.

This clonotype has ten or more counts. The chain joins TRBV7-9 to TRBJ2-1; the D gene is possibly TRBD2 (6 bases). V shed 5 bases and J shed 4 bases, with 15 bases lying between them. Germline values: CDR1 SEHNR, CDR2 FQNEAQ (reference sequence). The CDR3 covers 15 residues. For the CDR3, the DNA is TGTGCCAGCAGCCCGCGGAGGAGGGGATACAATGAGCAGTTCTTC. This codes for CASSPRRRGYNEQFF.

The sample holds many counts of this clonotype. The gene calls are TRBV4-2 and TRBJ2-1; maybe TRBD2 (5 bases). The germline CDR1 and CDR2 sequences are LGHNA and YNFKEQ. The length of the CDR3 is 13 residues. V gave up 1 base and J gave up 8 bases, with 9 bases separating them. CDR3 sequence (DNA): TGTGCCAGCAGCCAAGGGGGAGTCTATGAGCAGTTCTTC. Translation: CASSQGGVYEQFF.

The rearrangement links TRBV5-4 to TRBJ2-5; maybe TRBD2 (7 bases). This CDR3 region has 14 residues. CDR1 is SGHNT and CDR2 is YYREEE in the germline V gene (reference sequence). V lost 2 bases and J 4 bases, leaving 12 bases between the germline ends. For the CDR3, the DNA is TGTGCCAGCAGCTTTGGGGGGGCTCGAGAGACCCAGTACTTC. Translation: CASSFGGARETQYF. The full variable domain, its missing parts supplied by reference TRBV5-4 and TRBJ2-5, is ETGVTQSPTHLIKTRGQQVTLRCSSQSGHNTVSWYQQALGQGPQFIFQYYREEENGRGNFPPRFSGLQFPNYSSELNVNALELDDSALYLCASSFGGARETQYFGPGTRLLVL.

This clonotype was seen repeatedly, ten times or more. The rearrangement joins TRBV20-1 to TRBJ2-1; possible D gene TRBD2, 6 bases. Germline values: CDR1 DFQATT, CDR2 SNEGSKA (reference sequence). This CDR3 spans 14 amino acids. V was trimmed by 5 bases and J by 0 bases, leaving 11 bases between them. DNA for the CDR3: TGCAGTGCTCCCGGGAGCGGCTCCTACAATGAGCAGTTCTTC. It is translated as CSAPGSGSYNEQFF.

In this sample, this clonotype turned up many times. V is TRBV7-3 and J is TRBJ1-1, with no clear D. The CDR3 totals 14 residues. Germline CDR1 is SGHTA and CDR2 is FQGTGA. V was clipped by 5 bases and J by 5 bases, with 15 bases between them. CDR3 amino acids: CASSPQREWTEAFF. The CDR3 bases are TGTGCCAGCAGCCCGCAGAGGGAATGGACTGAAGCTTTCTTT.

There are many counts of this clonotype. The V and J genes are TRBV12-3 or TRBV12-4 and TRBJ2-1; D possibly matches TRBD1 or TRBD2 (5 bases each). This CDR3 contains 16 residues. V was shortened by 3 bases and J by 0 bases, with 12 bases between the two germline ends. CDR3 loop: CASSFRGASSYNEQFF. CDR3 bases: TGTGCCAGCAGTTTCAGAGGGGCTAGCTCCTACAATGAGCAGTTCTTC.

This clonotype was seen at least ten times. The gene calls are TRBV24-1 and TRBJ2-1; D is unclear. Germline CDR1 KGHDR, CDR2 SFDVKD. The CDR3 loop spans 13 amino acids. Deletions cut 4 bases from V and 3 bases from J, with 6 bases between. CDR3 bases: TGTGCCACCAGTGACCCATTCTACAATGAGCAGTTCTTC. Its translation is CATSDPFYNEQFF.

This clonotype came up a few times. This rearrangement joins TRBV25-1 to TRBJ2-2; D possibly corresponds to TRBD2 (5 bases). CDR1 MGHDK and CDR2 SYGVNS come from the germline V gene. The CDR3 is 14 amino acids. The germline V and J ends were trimmed by 8 bases and 5 bases, with 15 bases remaining between them. The CDR3 is CASARAGGTGELFF. CDR3 DNA sequence: TGTGCCAGCGCTCGGGCAGGAGGAACCGGGGAGCTGTTTTTT.

This clonotype was detected many times. The V gene is TRBV6-2 or TRBV6-3, the J gene TRBJ2-3; 8 positions agree with TRBD2. Germline-derived CDR1 and CDR2 are MNHEY and SVGEGT. This CDR3 has 17 residues. V shed 0 bases and J 6 bases; nucleotides not matched to a gene: 11. CDR3 in amino acids: CASSYSLAGGLADTQYF. For the CDR3, the DNA is TGTGCCAGCAGTTACTCGTTGGCGGGAGGCCTGGCGGATACGCAGTATTTT.

At least ten counts were recorded for this clonotype. The chain uses TRBV28 and TRBJ2-7; TRBD2 might be the D (5 bases). The CDR3 length is 14 residues. Trimming removed 4 bases at V and 4 bases at J, with 14 bases between. Looked up from germline, CDR1 is MDHEN and CDR2 is SYDVKM. The CDR3 DNA reads as TGTGCCAGCAGTTCAGGACTGGACCTTTACGAGCAGTACTTC. Its translation is CASSSGLDLYEQYF.

This clonotype has a count of ten or more. This chain connects TRBV4-1 to TRBJ2-7, with 10 nucleotides matching TRBD1. V was pared by 0 bases and J by 2 bases, with 1 base of the junction left unmatched. Germline loops: CDR1 MGHRA, CDR2 YSYEKL. This CDR3 has 15 amino acids. CDR3 sequence: CASSQEGQGTYEQYF. DNA of the CDR3: TGCGCCAGCAGCCAAGAGGGACAGGGGACCTACGAGCAGTACTTC.

This clonotype was recorded many times. The gene calls are TRBV5-4 and TRBJ1-1, with D possibly matching TRBD1 (5 bases). The CDR3 is 15 residues long. V dropped 2 bases and J dropped 4 bases, with 15 bases sitting between them. Germline-derived CDR1 and CDR2 are SGHNT and YYREEE (reference sequence). CDR3 loop: CASSFVASGGTEAFF. In nucleotides, the CDR3 is TGTGCCAGCAGCTTTGTTGCCTCCGGGGGCACTGAAGCTTTCTTT. Looking up the rest from reference TRBV5-4 and TRBJ1-1 gives the full variable domain: ETGVTQSPTHLIKTRGQQVTLRCSSQSGHNTVSWYQQALGQGPQFIFQYYREEENGRGNFPPRFSGLQFPNYSSELNVNALELDDSALYLCASSFVASGGTEAFFGQGTRLTVV.

In its sample, this clonotype was seen a few times. The CDR3 region is CCARGGGDARLADTQYF. The DNA of the CDR3 is TGCTGCGCTAGGGGCGGGGGCGACGCGCGCCTAGCAGATACGCAGTATTTT. The chain is built from TRBV20-1 and TRBJ2-3; D may be TRBD2 (7 bases). CDR1 is DFQATT, CDR2 SNEGSKA, per germline (reference sequence). The CDR3 has 17 amino acids.

This clonotype appeared many times. V usage is TRBV6-5 and J usage is TRBJ2-3, with 7 bases lining up with TRBD1. V shed 10 bases, J shed 5 bases, and the junction held 6 bases outside the gene matches. There are 12 residues in the CDR3. The germline V gene encodes CDR1 MNHEY and CDR2 SVGAGI. The CDR3 loop is CATQGSGDTQYF. CDR3 coding DNA: TGTGCCACACAGGGGAGCGGAGATACGCAGTATTTT.

V gene TRBV24-1 combines with J gene TRBJ2-1; 15 bases fit TRBD2. Germline V gene lookup returns CDR1 KGHDR and CDR2 SFDVKD. Trimming at V came to 5 bases and at J to 4 bases, leaving 11 bases not matched to a gene. There are 19 residues in the CDR3. The CDR3 coding sequence is TGTGCCACCAGTGTGGAGGGACTAGCGGGAGGATCGACTTACAATGAGCAGTTCTTC. This codes for CATSVEGLAGGSTYNEQFF.

The V call is TRBV5-5, the J call TRBJ2-3, with unresolved D. The germline V gene has CDR1 SGHKS and CDR2 YYEKEE (reference sequence). The CDR3 length is 13 residues. V gave up 6 bases and J gave up 9 bases, with 17 bases separating them. The CDR3 DNA sequence: TGTGCCAGCACCACCGCCACATTGGGGACGCAGTATTTT. Protein product: CASTTATLGTQYF.

This clonotype was seen many times. V is TRBV20-1 and J is TRBJ2-3; 9 nucleotides agree with TRBD2. This CDR3 has 16 residues. Trimming cost V 6 bases and J 5 bases; bases outside gene matches: 15. The V gene's germline CDR1 is DFQATT and CDR2 SNEGSKA (reference sequence). CDR3 DNA: TGCAGTGCCATAGCATTCGCTAGCGGGGCTAGAGATACGCAGTATTTT. Its translation: CSAIAFASGARDTQYF.